Sequencing of this T cell receptor beta chain was carried out in a study of response to subunit inactivated influenza vaccine. Findings of the study overall: Authors suggested few new T cells are recruited by each seasonal influenza vaccination.

This clonotype turned up a few times. Its antigen is unknown. V was shortened by 0 bases and J by 3 bases, with 7 bases between the two germline ends. The CDR3 has 14 residues. Germline V gene data show CDR1 as SGHTA and CDR2 as FQGTGA. TCRdb re-called the RT-PCR reads with MiXCR, one entry per CDR3 protein. The data hold some 480,000 distinct CDR3 sequences, with roughly 9.8% observed a single time. This TCR came from a man aged 45-65 years who received an inactivated influenza vaccine. Sequenced material: PBMCs from blood, taken more than 35 days after vaccination. The V gene is TRBV7-3, the J gene TRBJ2-3; D not certain. CDR3 DNA: TGTGCCAGCAGCTTAACAGGGATAACAGATACGCAGTATTTT. It specifies CASSLTGITDTQYF.